The T cell receptor beta chain under discussion was sequenced for a study of T cells in lung cancer brain metastases. The CDR3 has 17 residues. Germline CDR1 and CDR2: SGHRS and YFSETQ. Trimming left V 0 bases short and J 2 bases short, with 16 bases between. Produced via immunoSEQ multiplex PCR; TCRdb's table is partial and in-frame only. This sample has about 2,500 clones, with 90% found just once. This chain connects TRBV5-1 to TRBJ2-3, with D perhaps TRBD1 or TRBD2 (5 bases each). Specimen: tumor tissue from the primary lung tumor. This sequence was found in a man between 65 and 79 years old with non-small cell lung cancer. In DNA, the CDR3 is TGCGCCAGCAGCTTGGGGATGATGGGACCCGTCACAGATACGCAGTATTTT. This gives the protein CASSLGMMGPVTDTQYF.